A single sample is the source of the 2 T cell receptor beta chains below, sequenced in a study of tumor-infiltrating lymphocytes in glioblastoma multiforme (dated by TCRdb to the late 2010s). The listed sequencing device is Illumina HiSeq 2500. Using a modified ARM-PCR protocol with multiple V-beta primers and a C-beta primer, the team built TCRB libraries from RNA through three nested multiplex PCR rounds. In TCRdb, the public reads were trimmed at Q25 with fastp and aligned with MiXCR, with productive beta chains retained. Duplicate CDR3 protein sequences are folded into a single record with the most common DNA and genes. A total of around 33,000 distinct CDR3 sequences appear in this sample, 50% to 75% of them only once. The biggest ten clones account for around 34% of the sample. Sequenced: brain tumor tissue. These TCRs come from a male donor with glioblastoma.

The gene calls are TRBV20-1 and TRBJ2-7, with TRBD2 matching 11 bases. This CDR3 has 13 residues. The J segment lost 4 bases and the V segment lost 2 bases, leaving 1 base of the junction unmatched. Germline V CDR1 and CDR2: DFQATT, SNEGSKA (reference sequence). The CDR3 DNA is TGCAGTGCTAGAACTAGCGGGGGATACGAGCAGTACTTC. Translation: CSARTSGGYEQYF.

This clonotype appeared many times. The chain uses TRBV5-1 and TRBJ2-5; 12 bases line up with TRBD2. Germline V lookup: CDR1 SGHRS, CDR2 YFSETQ. This CDR3 is built from 17 residues. V dropped 0 bases and J dropped 5; count of bases not matched to a gene: 8. The CDR3, as DNA: TGCGCCAGCAGCTTGGGGACTAGCGGGACCCCAAGGGAGACCCAGTACTTC. Protein: CASSLGTSGTPRETQYF. The variable domain in full, completed from reference TRBV5-1 and TRBJ2-5, reads KAGVTQTPRYLIKTRGQQVTLSCSPISGHRSVSWYQQTPGQGLQFLFEYFSETQRNKGNFPGRFSGRQFSNSRSEMNVSTLELGDSALYLCASSLGTSGTPRETQYFGPGTRLLVL.